This T cell receptor (beta chain) appears in the sequencing data of a study of T cell responses to AZD1222 COVID-19 vaccine. As to this clone: The antigen is not known.

The CDR3 loop spans 16 amino acids. The germline gives CDR1 LNHDA, CDR2 SQIVND (reference sequence). V was pared by 1 base and J by 3 bases, with 5 bases of the junction left unmatched. The assay was immunoSEQ multiplex PCR, and TCRdb's table has in-frame clones only and misses some. The profile covers 100,000 to 150,000 clones, with approximately 85% appearing a single time and 1.6% taken by the ten largest. Study-level findings and limits: Donors were chiefly white British, with a greater number of females, and clonal diversity was perhaps underestimated.

This receptor was obtained from an adult in good health. Sequenced material: peripheral blood, taken on day 0 of AZD1222 vaccination. V and J are TRBV19 and TRBJ2-2; 7 nucleotides match TRBD2. CDR3 sequence: CASSIGLRGDTGELFF. The CDR3 DNA follows: TGTGCCAGTAGTATAGGCCTCCGGGGGGACACCGGGGAGCTGTTTTTT.